The sample holds a few counts of the clone carrying this TCR beta chain. This record belongs to a study of blood T cell repertoires in COVID-19. Study details: Both acute and convalescent COVID-19 samples were obtained from the United States, Italy and Spain. T cells, B-cell-depleted T cells, or PBMCs supplied cDNA or gDNA.

In the authors' workflow: Counts of nucleated cells, estimated from reference gene primer amplification, were obtained. Method: immunoSEQ multiplex PCR; TCRdb's copy keeps in-frame clones and lacks some. The DNA was the basis for D and trimming; V, J and clone size are from that table. Of approximately 270,000 clones detected, 87% appear once; the ten largest clones hold 3%. Material for sequencing was peripheral blood. The sequence was obtained from a man aged 18 to 30 with active or convalescent COVID-19.

For the CDR3, the DNA is TGTGCCAGCAGCCTACCGGCGGGCGAGCAGTACTTC. It specifies CASSLPAGEQYF. The chain carries TRBV4-2 and TRBJ2-7; the D gene is possibly TRBD2 (5 bases). Between the trimmed V and J ends, which lost 4 bases and 6 bases, there was a span of 10 bases. The CDR3 contains 12 residues. Germline V gene lookup returns CDR1 LGHNA and CDR2 YNFKEQ.